Below, 23 T cell receptor beta chains from the same sample are listed, as sequenced in a study of T-cell memory formation after mild COVID-19. TCRdb re-called the 5' RACE reads with MiXCR, one entry per CDR3 protein. The table has 470,000 or so distinct CDR3 sequences, around 17% seen once. Sequencing was performed on PBMCs or a T cell subset sorted from them (not recorded which). These TCRs come from a man aged 18 to 30 who had mild COVID-19 (a few samples of this study predate the infection). Cell type and time point are not known.

The V gene is TRBV7-2, the J gene TRBJ1-2; 7 bases line up with TRBD1. V gave up 3 bases and J gave up 0 bases; unmatched junction bases: 10. Germline lookup yields CDR1 SGHTA and CDR2 FQGNSA. The CDR3 runs 17 residues. The CDR3 nucleotides are TGTGCCAGCAGCTTGGGCTCCGAGACAGGGTCTAACTATGGCTACACCTTC. Translated, it gives CASSLGSETGSNYGYTF.

The V and J genes are TRBV6-6 and TRBJ1-3; maybe TRBD1 (6 bases). V was shortened by 4 bases and J by 2 bases, with 6 bases between the two germline ends. The germline CDR1 and CDR2 sequences are MNHNY and SVGAGI (reference sequence). CDR3 length: 13 amino acids. The CDR3 DNA follows: TGTGCCAGCAGTTCAGGGGCTGGAAACACCATATATTTT. Its translation is CASSSGAGNTIYF.

The chain links TRBV9 to TRBJ2-5, with D unresolved. The CDR3 is 15 residues long. The ends were cut back, 3 bases at V and 1 base at J, with 13 bases in the middle. Germline assignment: CDR1 SGDLS and CDR2 YYNGEE. The CDR3 sequence is CASSAEIRAQETQYF. In nucleotides, the CDR3 is TGTGCCAGCAGCGCCGAGATAAGGGCCCAAGAGACCCAGTACTTC.

The chain joins TRBV5-6 to TRBJ1-2; a weak D match, TRBD1 (6 bases). Trimming shortened V by 6 bases and J by 4 bases, and 13 bases separated the two germline ends. The germline gives CDR1 SGHDT, CDR2 YYEEEE. This CDR3 has 13 residues. The CDR3 reads CASNKGVGYGYTF. The CDR3 DNA reads TGTGCCAGCAATAAGGGGGTAGGCTATGGCTACACCTTC.

The chain uses TRBV27 and TRBJ2-6, with D unclear. There are 14 residues in the CDR3. In germline, CDR1 is MNHEY, CDR2 SMNVEV (reference sequence). The V end lost 6 bases, the J end lost 0 bases, and 6 bases lay between the germline ends. CDR3 nucleotides: TGTGCCAGCAGCTACTTCTCTGGGGCCAACGTCCTGACTTTC. It translates to CASSYFSGANVLTF.

This clonotype was seen a few times. The chain recombines TRBV11-1 with TRBJ1-1; D ambiguous. Germline CDR1 SGHAT, CDR2 FQDESV (reference sequence). The CDR3 contains 17 residues. Trimming pared 2 bases from V and 0 bases from J, leaving 16 bases between. The CDR3 is CASSLYPSGQMNTEAFF. The CDR3 coding sequence is TGTGCCAGCAGCTTATACCCATCCGGGCAAATGAACACTGAAGCTTTCTTT. The variable domain in full, with the rest retrieved from reference TRBV11-1 and TRBJ1-1, is EAEVAQSPRYKITEKSQAVAFWCDPISGHATLYWYRQILGQGPELLVQFQDESVVDDSQLPKDRFSAERLKGVDSTLKIQPAELGDSAMYLCASSLYPSGQMNTEAFFGQGTRLTVV.

This clonotype was counted a few times. The chain links TRBV7-2 to TRBJ1-6; possibly TRBD1 for D (6 bases). The ends were cut back, 3 bases at V and 13 bases at J, with 19 bases in the middle. The CDR3 runs 15 residues. The germline CDR1 and CDR2 sequences are SGHTA and FQGNSA. The CDR3 here is CASSLPQGVVVPLHF. The CDR3 nucleotides are TGTGCCAGCAGCTTGCCACAGGGTGTTGTGGTTCCCCTCCACTTT.

The rearrangement uses TRBV9 and TRBJ2-7; 7 bases match TRBD1. CDR1 SGDLS and CDR2 YYNGEE come from the germline V gene. The CDR3 has 14 amino acids. V shed 2 bases and J 6 bases; nucleotides not matched to a gene: 8. The CDR3 reads CASSVSGTEGEQYF. In DNA, the CDR3 is TGTGCCAGCAGCGTTTCCGGGACAGAGGGCGAGCAGTACTTC.

The V and J genes are TRBV6-5 and TRBJ2-5; D might be TRBD2 (7 bases). V lost 0 bases to trimming and J lost 4 bases, with 12 bases between them. The germline V gene has CDR1 MNHEY and CDR2 SVGAGI. CDR3 length: 15 residues. CDR3 DNA: TGTGCCAGCAGTTACTCGTTGGGGGGGGCAGAGACCCAGTACTTC. Its protein is CASSYSLGGAETQYF.

V is TRBV7-9 and J is TRBJ2-1; D remains ambiguous. In germline, CDR1 is SEHNR, CDR2 FQNEAQ (reference sequence). Trimming shortened V by 0 bases and J by 8 bases, and 5 bases separated the two germline ends. The CDR3 loop spans 12 amino acids. Here the CDR3 DNA reads TGTGCCAGCAGCTTAGCTATACATGAGCAGTTCTTC. This sequence encodes CASSLAIHEQFF.

The chain recombines TRBV6-5 with TRBJ2-7; D is unclear. V was pared by 2 bases and J by 0 bases, with 8 bases between. The CDR3 covers 14 residues. Per germline, CDR1 MNHEY and CDR2 SVGAGI. The CDR3 region is CASSYSRSSYEQYV. DNA of the CDR3: TGTGCCAGCAGTTACAGCAGGAGCTCCTACGAGCAGTACGTC.

This clonotype was seen only a few times. The rearrangement links TRBV20-1 to TRBJ1-2; D is unresolved. Trimming shortened V by 0 bases and J by 3 bases, and 14 bases separated the two germline ends. Germline V gene lookup returns CDR1 DFQATT and CDR2 SNEGSKA (reference sequence). CDR3 size: 15 residues. CDR3 DNA: TGCAGTGCTAGAGATCATGGGAGGATGGACTATGGCTACACCTTC. The encoded protein is CSARDHGRMDYGYTF.

This clonotype has just a few counts. The rearrangement links TRBV23-1 to TRBJ1-2; D remains ambiguous. TRBV23-1 belongs to the ORF category, with a function that is uncertain. V was cut by 6 bases and J by 2 bases, with 13 bases left in between. The CDR3 extends over 14 amino acids. The CDR3 region is CASSHQEGNYGYTF. CDR3 DNA sequence: TGCGCCAGCAGCCACCAGGAGGGCAACTATGGCTACACCTTC.

The chain is built from TRBV5-1 and TRBJ1-3, with a tentative D call TRBD1 (6 bases). Trimming took off 0 bases at V and 3 bases at J, with 13 bases between the two ends. The CDR3 is made up of 16 amino acids. CDR1 and CDR2 (germline): SGHRS, YFSETQ. CDR3 amino acids: CASSLEGGRHGNTIYF. The DNA for the CDR3 is TGCGCCAGCAGCTTGGAAGGGGGACGGCATGGAAACACCATATATTTT.

This chain uses TRBV5-1 with TRBJ2-3, with 14 bases fitting TRBD2. From germline, CDR1 is SGHRS and CDR2 YFSETQ. The length of the CDR3 is 17 residues. Losses at the gene ends were 4 bases for V and 6 bases for J; bases not matched to a gene: 10. CDR3 coding DNA: TGCGCCAGCAGCCGGACTAGCGGGGGGACATCTCGGGATACGCAGTATTTT. This encodes CASSRTSGGTSRDTQYF.

This clonotype appeared many times. V is TRBV6-2 or TRBV6-3 and J is TRBJ2-3; 14 bases are a match to TRBD2. Germline CDR1 reads MNHEY; CDR2 reads SVGEGT. The CDR3 extends over 13 amino acids. V gave up 8 bases and J gave up 5 bases; unmatched junction bases: 0. The DNA for the CDR3 is TGTGCCAGCGGGACTAGCGGGGGAGATACGCAGTATTTT. Translated: CASGTSGGDTQYF.

The chain uses TRBV7-2 and TRBJ2-1, with 10 bases aligning to TRBD1. Germline V gene sequence: CDR1 SGHTA, CDR2 FQGNSA. The CDR3 extends over 19 amino acids. J gave up 3 bases and V 5 bases, and 16 bases lay outside the gene matches. The DNA of the CDR3 is TGTGCCAGCAGCCACCCAAGGGACCGGGACAGGGGAATCTACAATGAGCAGTTCTTC. Translated, it gives CASSHPRDRDRGIYNEQFF.

The chain uses TRBV29-1 and TRBJ1-1; D is undetermined. Germline CDR1 and CDR2: SQVTM and ANQGSEA. Trimming cost V 6 bases and J 1 base, with 6 bases left between them. This CDR3 contains 11 residues. The CDR3 DNA follows: TGCAGCGTGGTCAAGAACACTGAAGCTTTCTTT. Protein product: CSVVKNTEAFF.

Only a few counts were recorded for this clonotype. This CDR3 reads CASSPPGGDTEAFF. CDR3 nucleotide sequence: TGTGCCAGCTCACCACCGGGAGGGGACACTGAAGCTTTCTTT. The genes are TRBV18 and TRBJ1-1; tentatively, D is TRBD1 (5 bases). The germline V gene has CDR1 KGHSH and CDR2 LQKENI. Trimming took off 0 bases at V and 3 bases at J, with 8 bases between the two ends. This CDR3 is 14 amino acids long. The full variable domain, rest sourced from reference TRBV18 and TRBJ1-1, is NAGVMQNPRHLVRRRGQEARLRCSPMKGHSHVYWYRQLPEEGLKFMVYLQKENIIDESGMPKERFSAEFPKEGPSILRIQQVVRGDSAAYFCASSPPGGDTEAFFGQGTRLTVV.

This clonotype was observed a few times. V and J are TRBV12-3 or TRBV12-4 and TRBJ1-5, with TRBD1 matching over 7 bases. J was trimmed by 0 bases and V by 6 bases; bases with no gene match: 2. The CDR3 extends over 14 amino acids. CDR3 in amino acids: CASRRTGSNQPQHF. The CDR3 DNA is TGTGCCAGCAGGAGGACAGGTAGCAATCAGCCCCAGCATTTT.

This clonotype was seen more than once but under ten times. The rearrangement joins TRBV7-9 to TRBJ1-1; D ambiguous. Trimming took off 5 bases at V and 4 bases at J, with 5 bases between the two ends. Germline V gene data show CDR1 as SEHNR and CDR2 as FQNEAQ (reference sequence). The CDR3 runs to 11 residues. CDR3 sequence: CASSRTTEAFF. The CDR3 nucleotides are TGTGCCAGCAGCCGAACCACTGAAGCTTTCTTT. The full variable domain, rest sourced from reference TRBV7-9 and TRBJ1-1, is DTGVSQNPRHKITKRGQNVTFRCDPISEHNRLYWYRQTLGQGPEFLTYFQNEAQLEKSRLLSDRFSAERPKGSFSTLEIQRTEQGDSAMYLCASSRTTEAFFGQGTRLTVV.

Only a few counts were recorded for this clonotype. J is TRBJ2-3 and V is TRBV27, with D possibly matching TRBD1 (5 bases). In germline, CDR1 is MNHEY, CDR2 SMNVEV (reference sequence). The CDR3 extends over 16 amino acids. V was clipped by 2 bases and J by 0 bases, with 12 bases between them. This chain's CDR3 is CASSLPPRGSTDTQYF. Here the CDR3 DNA reads TGTGCCAGCAGTTTACCCCCAAGGGGAAGCACAGATACGCAGTATTTT.

This clonotype has only a few counts. The chain employs TRBV6-1 and TRBJ2-2; 8 bases align to TRBD2. CDR3 size: 16 residues. Germline CDR1 MNHNS, CDR2 SASEGT. V was clipped by 7 bases and J by 3 bases; unmatched bases: 10. CDR3: CASTLARGGYTGELFF. The CDR3 DNA follows: TGTGCCAGCACCTTAGCCCGCGGGGGGTACACCGGGGAGCTGTTTTTT.